This T cell receptor (beta chain) was sequenced during a study of blood T cell repertoires in COVID-19 (TCRdb year 2020). Describing the broader study: Samples from collaborators originated in the United States, Italy and Spain and spanned both the acute and convalescent phases of COVID-19. The prospective study material was composed of cDNA or gDNA derived from T cells, B-cell-depleted T cells, or PBMCs. HLA class I and class II types, where available, came from metadata supplied by the sample provider rather than from assay-based typing. Samples came from the ongoing ImmuneRACE study (first 160 participants) plus 1,254 subjects from 6 global collaborators. The dataset comprised deeply sampled blood TCRbeta repertoires from subjects exposed to, actively infected with, or recovered from COVID-19. The sample metadata nearly always contained a de-identified subject ID, COVID-19 status, age in years and sex. The repertoires were made available in a free public database intended to serve as a resource for research on the immune response to SARS-CoV-2. What the research found in general, with its limitations: The quantity of clinical and demographic metadata differed by source and by participant and was supplied without curation.

Comments on this clone: Its antigen remains unidentified. Within one base of it there is no much larger clone, and no base qualities were kept.

Participants in the prospective study were enrolled through a virtual design, were aged roughly 18 to 100 years, and lived in 24 United States geographic areas. To assign participants to cohorts, the prospective study relied on clinical history that participants themselves reported in a screening survey and a study questionnaire. Exposed participants had been in contact with someone with a PCR-confirmed or clinician-diagnosed COVID-19 case within 2 weeks of study entry. In the prospective study, mobile phlebotomists collected whole blood, serum and a nasopharyngeal or oropharyngeal swab from each participant. Prospective study participants could optionally give additional blood draws and questionnaires over an approximately two-month period. Before DNA extraction, blood samples from the prospective study were shipped at room temperature or frozen. TCRbeta CDR3 regions were amplified from genomic DNA by means of the immunoSEQ Assay, a bias-controlled multiplex PCR. The paper's processing steps were these. The number of nucleated cells in each sample was estimated from the amplification of reference gene primers within the assay. To quantify the absolute abundance of each unique TCRbeta CDR3 rearrangement, sequence reads were collapsed and filtered. For each sample, productive Simpson clonality was calculated as the square root of Simpson's diversity index over productive rearrangements. TCRdb obtained this table from immuneACCESS and retained in-frame rearrangements with V and J assigned. These tables miss some clones; where compared with another copy, unresolved V genes account for less than half of the shortfall, and the remainder is unexplained. V, J and clone size derive from that table, while D and trimming were established from the DNA sequence. This sample is represented by about 200,000 clones; roughly 80% of them were singletons. The ten largest clones take up around 4.6% of the sample.

The germline V gene encodes CDR1 SGHTA and CDR2 FQGTGA. The CDR3 runs 14 residues from the cysteine to the phenylalanine. Just CDR3 DNA is preserved here, 42 bases in frame from base 1. V drops 5 bases and J drops 6 bases, leaving 16 bases in between. The source material was PBMCs or T cells enriched from blood (not recorded which). Recombination joined TRBV7-3 with TRBJ1-1, with the D gene not confidently named. The sequence was obtained from a woman aged 50 to 60 who had been exposed to COVID-19. The CDR3 region has the sequence CASSPGAGGSEAFF. The nucleotide sequence is given as TGTGCCAGCAGCCCAGGCGCAGGTGGGTCTGAAGCTTTCTTT.